These T cell receptor beta chains were read from a single sample in a study of tumor-infiltrating lymphocytes in localized non-small cell lung cancer. Profiling relied on immunoSEQ multiplex PCR, and the TCRdb table lists in-frame clones only, not all of them. The data show 15,000 to 20,000 clones, around 72% seen once. Sample: lung tumor tissue. The receptors derive from a human donor with non-small cell lung cancer. CDR3s include the opening cysteine and the closing phenylalanine or tryptophan. Each record gives: D gene, J gene, CDR3 length, clone size, V gene, CDR3 DNA, CDR3 protein. A D gene is named only where the DNA matches it firmly. Clone size is given for some rows only: seen once, a few or many times, or a class if the clone is expanded.

d_call: NA
j_call: TRBJ2-7
cdr3_length: 13
clone_size: NA
v_call: TRBV6-5
cdr3_nt: TGTGCCAGCAGTTGGGGGGCAGGGGGGGAGCAGTACTTC
cdr3_aa: CASSWGAGGEQYF

d_call: NA
j_call: TRBJ2-1
cdr3_length: 14
clone_size: NA
v_call: TRBV27
cdr3_nt: TGTGCCAGCAGTTCCGGGAGACTGTACAATGAGCAGTTCTTC
cdr3_aa: CASSSGRLYNEQFF

d_call: NA
j_call: TRBJ2-3
cdr3_length: 11
clone_size: NA
v_call: TRBV19
cdr3_nt: TGTGCCAGTAGTTTTCAAGATACGCAGTATTTT
cdr3_aa: CASSFQDTQYF

d_call: TRBD1
j_call: TRBJ2-7
cdr3_length: 14
clone_size: NA
v_call: TRBV28
cdr3_nt: TGTGCCAGCAGAAGGGACAGGGTAAGGAGAGAGCAGTACTTC
cdr3_aa: CASRRDRVRREQYF

d_call: NA
j_call: TRBJ2-5
cdr3_length: 14
clone_size: NA
v_call: TRBV5-1
cdr3_nt: TGCGCCAGCAGCTTGGGACAGTCCCAAGAGACCCAGTACTTC
cdr3_aa: CASSLGQSQETQYF

d_call: NA
j_call: TRBJ1-5
cdr3_length: 12
clone_size: NA
v_call: TRBV7-9
cdr3_nt: TGTGCCAGCAGCTTTTCGGATCAGCCCCAGCATTTT
cdr3_aa: CASSFSDQPQHF

d_call: NA
j_call: TRBJ2-1
cdr3_length: 15
clone_size: NA
v_call: TRBV18
cdr3_nt: TGTGCCAGCTCACCCGGGACCCCTACATACAATGAGCAGTTCTTC
cdr3_aa: CASSPGTPTYNEQFF

d_call: NA
j_call: TRBJ1-2
cdr3_length: 12
clone_size: NA
v_call: TRBV30
cdr3_nt: TGTGCCTGCTCTCCCAATCCAAATGGCTACACCTTC
cdr3_aa: CACSPNPNGYTF

d_call: TRBD1
j_call: TRBJ1-1
cdr3_length: 14
clone_size: NA
v_call: TRBV19
cdr3_nt: TGTGCCAGTAGTAAAGGACAGGGAGTCACTGAAGCTTTCTTT
cdr3_aa: CASSKGQGVTEAFF

d_call: NA
j_call: TRBJ2-7
cdr3_length: 12
clone_size: NA
v_call: TRBV6-1
cdr3_nt: TGTGCCAGCAGTGAATCCGGCTACGAGCAGTACTTC
cdr3_aa: CASSESGYEQYF

d_call: NA
j_call: TRBJ1-1
cdr3_length: 15
clone_size: NA
v_call: TRBV28
cdr3_nt: TGTGCCAGCAGGTCCCCGGGATGGGGGAGGACTGAAGCTTTCTTT
cdr3_aa: CASRSPGWGRTEAFF

d_call: NA
j_call: TRBJ2-1
cdr3_length: 11
clone_size: few
v_call: TRBV2
cdr3_nt: TGTGCCAGCAGTTACGCCAATGAGCAGTTCTTC
cdr3_aa: CASSYANEQFF

d_call: NA
j_call: TRBJ2-2
cdr3_length: 14
clone_size: NA
v_call: TRBV5-1
cdr3_nt: TGCGCCAGCAGCTACTATGGAGACGACGGGGAGCTGTTTTTT
cdr3_aa: CASSYYGDDGELFF

d_call: NA
j_call: TRBJ2-7
cdr3_length: 13
clone_size: NA
v_call: TRBV15
cdr3_nt: TGTGCCACCAGCAGAGAGTTTGGTTACGAGCAGTACTTC
cdr3_aa: CATSREFGYEQYF

d_call: NA
j_call: TRBJ1-5
cdr3_length: 16
clone_size: NA
v_call: TRBV19
cdr3_nt: TGTGCCAGTAGGCCTACTCGGGACGGTAGCAATCAGCCCCAGCATTTT
cdr3_aa: CASRPTRDGSNQPQHF

d_call: TRBD2
j_call: TRBJ2-3
cdr3_length: 15
clone_size: NA
v_call: TRBV6-4
cdr3_nt: TGTGCCAGCAGTTTCGGGACTAGCGACACAGATACGCAGTATTTT
cdr3_aa: CASSFGTSDTDTQYF

d_call: TRBD2
j_call: TRBJ2-1
cdr3_length: 14
clone_size: NA
v_call: TRBV27
cdr3_nt: TGTGCCAGTCAGGCACTAGCGGGAGGAAGGGAGCAGTTCTTC
cdr3_aa: CASQALAGGREQFF

d_call: TRBD1
j_call: TRBJ1-5
cdr3_length: 14
clone_size: NA
v_call: TRBV9
cdr3_nt: TGTGCCAGCAGCGTCGGGGACAGGGGGTCCGCCCAGCATTTT
cdr3_aa: CASSVGDRGSAQHF